Following are 4 T cell receptor beta chains from one sample sequenced in a study of cytomegalovirus exposure and HLA in healthy donors. Data came from immunoSEQ multiplex PCR; TCRdb stores just in-frame clones and leaves some out. The profile covers under 60,000 clones, with 88% appearing a single time and 6.7% taken by the ten largest. The sequenced sample was PBMCs. The receptor set was obtained from a woman aged 25 to 39 in good health and CMV-seronegative.

CDR3 loop: CSVELPQGPEGGYTF. CDR3 coding DNA: TGCAGCGTTGAGCTTCCACAGGGGCCTGAGGGTGGCTACACCTTC. This sequence joins TRBV29-1 and TRBJ1-2, with TRBD1 matching 7 bases. The V and J ends lost 3 bases and 7 bases, in that order; junction bases with no gene match: 14. The CDR3 length is 15 residues. The germline CDR1 and CDR2 sequences are SQVTM and ANQGSEA.

This chain joins TRBV9 and TRBJ2-7; D is possibly TRBD2 (6 bases). Trimming took off 4 bases at V and 1 base at J, with 9 bases between the two ends. This CDR3 region has 13 residues. Germline V gene sequence: CDR1 SGDLS, CDR2 YYNGEE. The CDR3 DNA reads as TGTGCCAGCAGCCCGGGACTTTCCTACGAGCAGTACTTC. Its translation: CASSPGLSYEQYF. The full variable domain, its missing parts supplied by reference TRBV9 and TRBJ2-7, is DSGVTQTPKHLITATGQRVTLRCSPRSGDLSVYWYQQSLDQGLQFLIQYYNGEERAKGNILERFSAQQFPDLHSELNLSSLELGDSALYFCASSPGLSYEQYFGPGTRLTVT.

The chain couples TRBV5-1 to TRBJ2-7; 10 bases match TRBD2. Germline V CDR1 and CDR2: SGHRS, YFSETQ. Trimming at V came to 6 bases and at J to 0 bases, leaving 6 bases not matched to a gene. The CDR3 length is 15 residues. In DNA, the CDR3 is TGCGCCAGCACCTGGGGGACTAGCGACTCCTACGAGCAGTACTTC. Its translation is CASTWGTSDSYEQYF.

The chain links TRBV4-1 to TRBJ2-1; D remains ambiguous. Trimming removed 0 bases at V and 15 bases at J, with 15 bases between. The CDR3 length is 13 residues. Germline loops: CDR1 MGHRA, CDR2 YSYEKL. CDR3: CASSQDSAAAAFF. In DNA, the CDR3 is TGCGCCAGCAGCCAAGATTCGGCCGCGGCGGCGTTCTTC.